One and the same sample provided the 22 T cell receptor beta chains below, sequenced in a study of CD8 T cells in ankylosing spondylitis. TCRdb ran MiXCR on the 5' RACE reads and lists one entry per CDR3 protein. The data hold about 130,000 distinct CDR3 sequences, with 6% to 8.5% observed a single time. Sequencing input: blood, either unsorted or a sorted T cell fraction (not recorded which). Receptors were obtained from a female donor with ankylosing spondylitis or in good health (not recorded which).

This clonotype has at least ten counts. CDR3: CASTPRRGYNEQFF. CDR3 coding DNA: TGTGCCAGTACCCCTAGGAGAGGCTACAATGAGCAGTTCTTC. The J gene is TRBJ2-1, the V gene TRBV19; D remains unclear. CDR1 and CDR2 (germline): LNHDA, SQIVND (reference sequence). V was trimmed by 7 bases and J by 3 bases, leaving 13 bases between them. This CDR3 is 14 amino acids long.

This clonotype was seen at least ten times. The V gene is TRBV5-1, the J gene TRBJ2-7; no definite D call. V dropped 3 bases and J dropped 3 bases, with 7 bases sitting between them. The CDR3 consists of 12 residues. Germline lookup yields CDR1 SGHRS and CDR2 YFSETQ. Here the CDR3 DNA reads TGCGCCAGCAGCTCAAACAGCTACGAGCAGTACTTC. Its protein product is CASSSNSYEQYF.

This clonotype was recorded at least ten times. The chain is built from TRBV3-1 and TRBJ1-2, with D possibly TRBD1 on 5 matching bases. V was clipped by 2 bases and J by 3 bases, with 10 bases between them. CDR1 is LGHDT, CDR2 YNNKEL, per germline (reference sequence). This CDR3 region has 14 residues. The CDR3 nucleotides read TGTGCCAGCAGCCAATCGGGGCTCTACTATGGCTACACCTTC. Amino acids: CASSQSGLYYGYTF. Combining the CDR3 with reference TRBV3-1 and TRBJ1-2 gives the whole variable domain DTAVSQTPKYLVTQMGNDKSIKCEQNLGHDTMYWYKQDSKKFLKIMFSYNNKELIINETVPNRFSPKSPDKAHLNLHINSLELGDSAVYFCASSQSGLYYGYTFGSGTRLTVV.

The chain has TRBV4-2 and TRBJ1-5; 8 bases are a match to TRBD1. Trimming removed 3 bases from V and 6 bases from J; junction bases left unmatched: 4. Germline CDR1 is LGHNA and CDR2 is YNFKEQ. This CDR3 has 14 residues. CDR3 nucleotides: TGTGCCAGCAGCCATACCCAGGGGGCTCAGCCCCAGCATTTT. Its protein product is CASSHTQGAQPQHF.

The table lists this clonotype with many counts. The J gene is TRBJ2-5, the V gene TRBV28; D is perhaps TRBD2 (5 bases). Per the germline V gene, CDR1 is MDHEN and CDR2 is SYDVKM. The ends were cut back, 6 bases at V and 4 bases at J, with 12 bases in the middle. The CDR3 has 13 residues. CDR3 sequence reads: CASSGRGGETQYF. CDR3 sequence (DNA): TGTGCCAGCAGCGGACGGGGTGGAGAGACCCAGTACTTC.

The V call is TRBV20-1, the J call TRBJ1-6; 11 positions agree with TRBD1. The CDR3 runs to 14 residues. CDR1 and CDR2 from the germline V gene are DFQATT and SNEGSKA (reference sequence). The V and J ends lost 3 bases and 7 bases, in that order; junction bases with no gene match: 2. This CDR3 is CSASGQGANSPLHF. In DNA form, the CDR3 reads TGCAGTGCTAGTGGACAGGGGGCCAATTCACCCCTCCACTTT.

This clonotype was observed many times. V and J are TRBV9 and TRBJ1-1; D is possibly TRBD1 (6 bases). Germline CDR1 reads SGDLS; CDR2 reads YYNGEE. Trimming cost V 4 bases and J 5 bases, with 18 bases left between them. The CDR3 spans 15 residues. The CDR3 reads CASSHRGGADTEAFF. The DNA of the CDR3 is TGTGCCAGCAGCCACCGAGGGGGGGCAGATACTGAAGCTTTCTTT.

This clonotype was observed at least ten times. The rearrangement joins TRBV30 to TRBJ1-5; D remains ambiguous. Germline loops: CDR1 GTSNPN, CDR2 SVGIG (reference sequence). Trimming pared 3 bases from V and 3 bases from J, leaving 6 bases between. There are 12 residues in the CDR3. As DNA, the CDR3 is TGTGCCTGGAGGTCTCCCAATCAGCCCCAGCATTTT. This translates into CAWRSPNQPQHF.

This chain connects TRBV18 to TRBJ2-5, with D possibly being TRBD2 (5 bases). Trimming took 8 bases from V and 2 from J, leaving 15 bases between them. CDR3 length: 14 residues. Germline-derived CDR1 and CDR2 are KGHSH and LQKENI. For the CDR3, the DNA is TGTGCCAGCGTCCTGCGGGCAGCGCAAGAGACCCAGTACTTC. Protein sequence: CASVLRAAQETQYF.

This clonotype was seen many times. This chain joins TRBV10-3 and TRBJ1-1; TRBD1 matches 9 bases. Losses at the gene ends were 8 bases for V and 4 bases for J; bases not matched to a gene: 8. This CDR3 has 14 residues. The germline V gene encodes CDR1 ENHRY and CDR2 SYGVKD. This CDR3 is CAIVNDRGGTEAFF. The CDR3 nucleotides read TGTGCCATCGTCAACGACAGGGGGGGCACTGAAGCTTTCTTT.

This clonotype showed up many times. This chain's CDR3 is CASKGGYEQFF. CDR3 nucleotides: TGTGCCAGTAAGGGAGGGTATGAGCAGTTCTTC. The chain couples TRBV6-6 to TRBJ2-1; 7 bases are shared with TRBD2. From germline, CDR1 is MNHNY and CDR2 SVGAGI (reference sequence). V shed 9 bases and J 8 bases; nucleotides not matched to a gene: 4. This CDR3 has 11 residues.

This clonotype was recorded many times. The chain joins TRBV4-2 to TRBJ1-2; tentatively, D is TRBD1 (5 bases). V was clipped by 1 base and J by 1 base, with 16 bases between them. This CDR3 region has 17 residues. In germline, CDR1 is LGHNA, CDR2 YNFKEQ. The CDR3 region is CASSQGQGGFLNYGYTF. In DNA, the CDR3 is TGTGCCAGCAGCCAAGGCCAGGGAGGGTTTCTTAACTATGGCTACACCTTC.

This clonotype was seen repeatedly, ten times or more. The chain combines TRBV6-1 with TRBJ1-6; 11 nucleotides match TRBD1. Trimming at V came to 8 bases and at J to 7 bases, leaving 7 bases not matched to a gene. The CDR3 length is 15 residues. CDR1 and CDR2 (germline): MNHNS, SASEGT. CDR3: CASDTGTGGNSPLHF. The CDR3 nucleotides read TGTGCCAGCGATACCGGGACAGGGGGAAATTCACCCCTCCACTTT.

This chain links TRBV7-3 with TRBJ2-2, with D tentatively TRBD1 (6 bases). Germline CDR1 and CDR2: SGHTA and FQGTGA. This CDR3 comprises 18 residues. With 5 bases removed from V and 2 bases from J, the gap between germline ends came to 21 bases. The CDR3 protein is CASSPKVGTNSNTGELFF. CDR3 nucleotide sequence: TGTGCCAGCAGCCCCAAGGTGGGGACAAACAGCAACACCGGGGAGCTGTTTTTT. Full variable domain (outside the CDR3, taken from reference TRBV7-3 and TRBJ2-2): GAGVSQTPSNKVTEKGKYVELRCDPISGHTALYWYRQSLGQGPEFLIYFQGTGAADDSGLPNDRFFAVRPEGSVSTLKIQRTERGDSAVYLCASSPKVGTNSNTGELFFGEGSRLTVL.

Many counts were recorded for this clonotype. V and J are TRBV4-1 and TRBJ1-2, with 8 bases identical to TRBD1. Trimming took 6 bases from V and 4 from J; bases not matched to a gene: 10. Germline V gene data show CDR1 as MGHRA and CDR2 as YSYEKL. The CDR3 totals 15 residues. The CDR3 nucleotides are TGCGCCAGCAGTTACGAAGACAGGGGTCCCTATGGCTACACCTTC. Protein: CASSYEDRGPYGYTF.

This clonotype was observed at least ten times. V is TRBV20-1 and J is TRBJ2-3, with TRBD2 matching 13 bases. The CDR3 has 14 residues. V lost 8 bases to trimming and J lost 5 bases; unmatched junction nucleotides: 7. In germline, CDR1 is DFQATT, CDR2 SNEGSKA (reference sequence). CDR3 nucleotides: TGCAGTCTGACTAGCGGGGGGCCGGGAGATACGCAGTATTTT. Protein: CSLTSGGPGDTQYF.

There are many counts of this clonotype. This CDR3 is CSVLGGGGSSGANVLTF. The CDR3 DNA is TGCAGCGTCCTGGGAGGTGGCGGAAGCTCTGGGGCCAACGTCCTGACTTTC. The V and J genes are TRBV29-1 and TRBJ2-6, with D possibly TRBD2 on 6 matching bases. Germline CDR1 reads SQVTM; CDR2 reads ANQGSEA. V lost 6 bases and J 0 bases, leaving 18 bases between the germline ends. The CDR3 spans 17 residues.

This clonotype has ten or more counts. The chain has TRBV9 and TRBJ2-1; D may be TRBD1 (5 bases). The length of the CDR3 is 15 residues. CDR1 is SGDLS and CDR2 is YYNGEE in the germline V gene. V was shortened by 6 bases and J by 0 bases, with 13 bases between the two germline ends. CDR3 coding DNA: TGTGCCAGCACCGAGGACATTTCCTCCTACAATGAGCAGTTCTTC. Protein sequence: CASTEDISSYNEQFF.

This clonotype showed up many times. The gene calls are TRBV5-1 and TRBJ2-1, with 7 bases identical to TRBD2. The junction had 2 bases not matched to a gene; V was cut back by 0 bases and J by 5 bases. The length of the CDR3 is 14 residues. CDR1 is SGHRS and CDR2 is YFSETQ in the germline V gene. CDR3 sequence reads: CASSLAGRDNEQFF. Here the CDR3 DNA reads TGCGCCAGCAGCTTGGCAGGGAGGGACAATGAGCAGTTCTTC.

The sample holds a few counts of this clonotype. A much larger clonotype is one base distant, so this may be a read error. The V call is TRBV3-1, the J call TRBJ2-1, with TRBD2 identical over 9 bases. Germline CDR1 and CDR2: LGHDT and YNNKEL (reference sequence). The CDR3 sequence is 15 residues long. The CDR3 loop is CASCQEGRGGREQFF. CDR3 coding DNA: TGTGCCAGCTGCCAAGAAGGGCGGGGGGGCCGTGAGCAGTTCTTC.

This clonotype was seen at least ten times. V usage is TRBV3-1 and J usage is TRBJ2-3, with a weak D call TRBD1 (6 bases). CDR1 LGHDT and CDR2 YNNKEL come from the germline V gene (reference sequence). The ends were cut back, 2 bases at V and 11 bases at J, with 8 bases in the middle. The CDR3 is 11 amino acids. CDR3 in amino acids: CASSQRGRQYF. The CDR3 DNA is TGTGCCAGCAGCCAAAGGGGGAGGCAGTATTTT.

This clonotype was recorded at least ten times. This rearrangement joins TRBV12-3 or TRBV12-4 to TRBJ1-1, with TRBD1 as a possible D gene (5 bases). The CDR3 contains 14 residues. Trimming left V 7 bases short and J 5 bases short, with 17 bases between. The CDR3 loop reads CASIATGRRTEAFF. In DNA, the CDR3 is TGTGCCAGCATTGCCACAGGCCGGAGGACTGAAGCTTTCTTT.